Presented here are 22 T cell receptor beta chains from one specimen sequenced in a study of T cell repertoires in cytomegalovirus infection. TCRdb reprocessed the reads via MiXCR and lists one record per CDR3 protein. The sample gives some 590,000 distinct CDR3 sequences, 40% of which show up once; over 45% is in the top ten. Which antigens these TCRs recognize remains unknown. The sample consisted of cultured PBMCs, taken from culture after CMV antigen stimulation. The receptor set was obtained from a human donor in good health (CMV status not recorded). Some clones in this sample may be carry-over from other donors' samples.

The chain employs TRBV6-1 and TRBJ2-7; maybe TRBD2 (7 bases). The CDR3 is 15 amino acids. Trimming took off 8 bases at V and 1 base at J, with 18 bases between the two ends. CDR1 and CDR2 (germline): MNHNS, SASEGT. CDR3: CASDGGGGLSYEQYF. Written as DNA, the CDR3 is TGTGCCAGCGACGGAGGGGGGGGACTATCCTACGAGCAGTACTTC.

This chain uses TRBV2 with TRBJ2-3; D tentatively fits TRBD1 or TRBD2 (5 bases each). Germline loops: CDR1 SNHLY, CDR2 FYNNEI. The V and J ends lost 3 bases and 10 bases respectively, with 8 bases between them. CDR3 length equals 11 residues. The CDR3 coding sequence is TGTGCCAGCAGTGAGGGGGTGGCGCAGTATTTT. Protein sequence: CASSEGVAQYF.

The chain links TRBV19 to TRBJ1-2; TRBD1 might be the D (5 bases). The germline CDR1 and CDR2 sequences are LNHDA and SQIVND (reference sequence). V was cut by 7 bases and J by 4 bases, with 16 bases left in between. The CDR3 contains 14 residues. CDR3 coding DNA: TGTGCCAGTACCGCAGGGTTGGGGACCTATGGCTACACCTTC. Protein: CASTAGLGTYGYTF.

CDR3 protein: CASSIGGTDTQYF. CDR3 DNA: TGTGCCAGTAGTATTGGGGGCACAGATACGCAGTATTTT. V and J are TRBV19 and TRBJ2-3; no firm D call. From germline, CDR1 is LNHDA and CDR2 SQIVND (reference sequence). V lost 3 bases, J lost 1 base, and 5 bases lay in between. The CDR3 consists of 13 residues.

This clonotype was seen more than once but under ten times. The rearrangement joins TRBV7-2 to TRBJ2-2; D call uncertain. The germline gives CDR1 SGHTA, CDR2 FQGNSA. Trimming stripped 7 bases from V and 8 bases from J, with 14 bases between. The CDR3 sequence is 13 residues long. CDR3 amino acids: CASTLPFSGELFF. The CDR3 DNA follows: TGTGCCAGCACCCTCCCCTTTTCGGGGGAGCTGTTTTTT.

The chain employs TRBV12-3 or TRBV12-4 and TRBJ2-7; TRBD1 or TRBD2 may be the D gene (6 bases each). V was cut by 3 bases and J by 3 bases, with 15 bases left in between. The CDR3 is made up of 15 amino acids. The CDR3: CASSFGGGPYYEQYF. The CDR3 bases are TGTGCCAGCAGTTTCGGTGGGGGGCCTTACTACGAGCAGTACTTC.

This clonotype was picked up many times. V and J are TRBV3-1 and TRBJ2-7; possibly TRBD2 for D (6 bases). Germline V gives CDR1 LGHDT, CDR2 YNNKEL (reference sequence). Trimming removed 3 bases from V and 6 bases from J, with 6 bases in between. This CDR3 has 11 residues. The chain's CDR3 is CASSQGGEQYF. As DNA, the CDR3 is TGTGCCAGCAGCCAGGGAGGCGAGCAGTACTTC.

The sample holds many counts of this clonotype. The chain couples TRBV24-1 to TRBJ2-2; 12 nucleotides match TRBD2. The CDR3 runs 18 residues. The junction had 4 bases not matched to a gene; V was cut back by 2 bases and J by 1 base. Germline V gene data show CDR1 as KGHDR and CDR2 as SFDVKD. The CDR3 DNA sequence: TGTGCCACCAGTGATTCGACTAGCGGGGGTATGAACACCGGGGAGCTGTTTTTT. Its protein is CATSDSTSGGMNTGELFF.

This chain links TRBV6-1 with TRBJ1-5; D gene ambiguous. Germline V gene sequence: CDR1 MNHNS, CDR2 SASEGT. This CDR3 has 15 amino acids. V lost 3 bases and J lost 6, with 15 bases in between. CDR3 sequence reads: CASSEPVTPGQPQHF. For the CDR3, the DNA is TGTGCCAGCAGTGAGCCAGTCACCCCCGGTCAGCCCCAGCATTTT.

This clonotype has just one count. V usage is TRBV20-1 and J usage is TRBJ2-1; a weak D match, TRBD2 (5 bases). The CDR3 extends over 16 amino acids. V was trimmed by 3 bases and J by 4 bases, leaving 19 bases between them. Germline V gene data show CDR1 as DFQATT and CDR2 as SNEGSKA (reference sequence). CDR3 sequence reads: CSASTADPFKYNEQFF. DNA for the CDR3: TGCAGTGCTAGTACAGCGGACCCTTTCAAATACAATGAGCAGTTCTTC.

This clonotype was counted between two and nine times. CDR3 sequence: CASSPRGQGVTFSYNEQFF. The CDR3 DNA reads TGTGCCAGCTCACCACGGGGACAGGGTGTGACCTTCTCCTACAATGAGCAGTTCTTC. The chain joins TRBV18 to TRBJ2-1, with 9 bases fitting TRBD1. Germline V lookup: CDR1 KGHSH, CDR2 LQKENI. CDR3 size: 19 residues. J gave up 0 bases and V 1 base, and 10 bases lay outside the gene matches.

This CDR3 is CASSIASGRSYEQYF. The CDR3 DNA follows: TGTGCCAGTAGTATAGCCAGCGGCCGCTCCTACGAGCAGTACTTC. This rearrangement joins TRBV19 to TRBJ2-7, with a tentative D call TRBD2 (5 bases). CDR3 length equals 15 residues. Germline CDR1 reads LNHDA; CDR2 reads SQIVND (reference sequence). The V gene lost 1 base and the J gene lost 0 bases, with 10 bases spanning the gap.

This chain links TRBV12-3 or TRBV12-4 with TRBJ1-6, with D possibly matching TRBD1 (5 bases). The CDR3 consists of 15 residues. Trimming shortened V by 5 bases and J by 5 bases, and 13 bases separated the two germline ends. The CDR3 bases are TGTGCCAGCAGTCCGGGTGACAGCCATAATTCACCCCTCCACTTT. Translating gives CASSPGDSHNSPLHF.

At least ten counts were recorded for this clonotype. The V call is TRBV7-2, the J call TRBJ2-1; a weak D match, TRBD2 (6 bases). The CDR3 sequence is 15 residues long. Germline CDR1 SGHTA, CDR2 FQGNSA. Between the trimmed V and J ends, which lost 3 bases and 0 bases, there was a span of 9 bases. CDR3 sequence: CASSLGGNSYNEQFF. The CDR3 bases are TGTGCCAGCAGCTTGGGGGGTAACTCCTACAATGAGCAGTTCTTC.

The V gene is TRBV19, the J gene TRBJ1-1; no reliable D call. The CDR3 length is 11 residues. The V end was cut by 8 bases, the J end by 6 bases, with 10 bases between. The germline gives CDR1 LNHDA, CDR2 SQIVND (reference sequence). DNA for the CDR3: TGTGCCAGTGGCCCGGGATCTGAAGCTTTCTTT. As protein: CASGPGSEAFF.

The V call is TRBV3-1, the J call TRBJ1-5; D uncertain. Deletions cut 2 bases from V and 4 bases from J, with 12 bases between. Germline values: CDR1 LGHDT, CDR2 YNNKEL (reference sequence). The length of the CDR3 is 15 residues. CDR3 DNA: TGTGCCAGCAGCCAATGGTTAGGAGCAAATCAGCCCCAGCATTTT. This codes for CASSQWLGANQPQHF.

The V gene is TRBV7-8, the J gene TRBJ1-5; TRBD1 might be the D (5 bases). Germline CDR1 is SGHVS and CDR2 is FQNEAQ. Trimming removed 5 bases at V and 3 bases at J, with 14 bases between. The CDR3 totals 15 residues. CDR3 sequence: CASSPTRQFNQPQHF. The CDR3 DNA is TGTGCCAGCAGCCCAACTCGACAGTTCAATCAGCCCCAGCATTTT.

The rearrangement links TRBV12-3 or TRBV12-4 to TRBJ2-7, with a weak D call TRBD2 (5 bases). V was shortened by 6 bases and J by 4 bases, with 13 bases between the two germline ends. CDR3 length equals 13 residues. The CDR3 nucleotides read TGTGCCAGCAGCCCCCCCGGGGATTACGAGCAGTACTTC. Protein product: CASSPPGDYEQYF.

This clonotype was seen a few times. V and J are TRBV7-9 and TRBJ1-2, with TRBD1 identical over 10 bases. This CDR3 has 16 amino acids. Per the germline V gene, CDR1 is SEHNR and CDR2 is FQNEAQ (reference sequence). J gave up 5 bases and V 3 bases, and 9 bases lay outside the gene matches. This CDR3 is CASSFVGTGETYGYTF. The CDR3 nucleotides read TGTGCCAGCAGCTTCGTCGGGACAGGGGAAACTTATGGCTACACCTTC.

The rearrangement joins TRBV7-9 to TRBJ2-5; TRBD1 agrees at 8 bases. The CDR3 is made up of 14 amino acids. The germline gives CDR1 SEHNR, CDR2 FQNEAQ (reference sequence). V gave up 5 bases and J gave up 4 bases; unmatched junction bases: 6. CDR3 DNA: TGTGCCAGCAGCGCCTCGACAGGGGCAGAGACCCAGTACTTC. Residues: CASSASTGAETQYF. Full variable domain (remainder filled in from reference TRBV7-9 and TRBJ2-5): DTGVSQNPRHKITKRGQNVTFRCDPISEHNRLYWYRQTLGQGPEFLTYFQNEAQLEKSRLLSDRFSAERPKGSFSTLEIQRTEQGDSAMYLCASSASTGAETQYFGPGTRLLVL.

The rearrangement links TRBV12-3 or TRBV12-4 to TRBJ2-2; perhaps TRBD1 as D (6 bases). The germline V and J ends were trimmed by 7 bases and 3 bases, with 15 bases remaining between them. The CDR3 is 15 amino acids. CDR3 sequence reads: CASTLVRGYTGELFF. CDR3 sequence (DNA): TGTGCCAGCACCCTTGTAAGGGGGTACACCGGGGAGCTGTTTTTT.

This clonotype was seen a handful of times. The J gene is TRBJ2-3, the V gene TRBV12-3 or TRBV12-4; TRBD1 might be the D (6 bases). CDR3 length: 17 residues. With 7 bases removed from V and 9 bases from J, the gap between germline ends came to 29 bases. CDR3 sequence: CASTKQGRGVLPHTQYF. CDR3 in DNA: TGTGCCAGCACGAAACAGGGTCGGGGAGTCCTTCCCCACACGCAGTATTTT.